These 20 T cell receptor beta chains were sequenced from one sample in a study of shared clonotypes between healthy human individuals. Produced via immunoSEQ multiplex PCR; TCRdb's table is partial and in-frame only. The sample includes around 990,000 clones, 70% to 85% of them seen just once. The sample taken for sequencing was memory CD4+ T cells from PBMCs. Subset given: CD45RA-negative fraction. The source of these receptors is a man between 18 and 29 years old in good health. Some clones in this sample may be carry-over from other donors' samples.

The chain employs TRBV21-1 and TRBJ2-7; the table's D gene call, TRBD1, was not cross checked with the DNA. TRBV21-1 is a pseudogene. The CDR3 is 16 amino acids. This chain's CDR3 is CASSKGGPGHCYEQYF. CDR3 bases: TGTGCCAGCAGCAAAGGGGGGCCCGGTCATTGCTACGAGCAGTACTTC.

The chain links TRBV6-1 to TRBJ1-1, with 8 bases aligning to TRBD1. The length of the CDR3 is 12 residues. Germline assignment: CDR1 MNHNS and CDR2 SASEGT. V was pared by 8 bases and J by 10 bases, with 9 bases of the junction left unmatched. CDR3 DNA: TGTGCCAGCGTCGGACAGGGCCGCACAGCTTTCTTT. As protein: CASVGQGRTAFF.

The chain links TRBV6-5 to TRBJ2-7; the D is unclear. The CDR3 loop spans 15 amino acids. CDR1 is MNHEY, CDR2 SVGAGI, per germline. Trimming pared 5 bases from V and 2 bases from J, leaving 16 bases between. The CDR3 sequence is CASSPTVVGTYEQYF. The CDR3 nucleotides are TGTGCCAGCAGTCCCACTGTCGTGGGGACCTACGAGCAGTACTTC.

A few counts support this clone. This chain connects TRBV9 to TRBJ1-4; D ambiguous. This CDR3 spans 15 amino acids. Germline values: CDR1 SGDLS, CDR2 YYNGEE. The V end lost 0 bases, the J end lost 3 bases, and 9 bases lay between the germline ends. CDR3 region: CASSVGILPNEKLFF. CDR3 sequence (DNA): TGTGCCAGCAGCGTAGGCATTCTCCCTAATGAAAAACTGTTTTTT.

This clone occurred a few times. This chain links TRBV19 with TRBJ1-1; perhaps TRBD1 as D (5 bases). The CDR3 is 14 amino acids. Germline V gene lookup returns CDR1 LNHDA and CDR2 SQIVND (reference sequence). The ends were cut back, 6 bases at V and 3 bases at J, with 14 bases in the middle. The CDR3 DNA reads as TGTGCCAGTAGCCATAACCGGGGGGACACTGAAGCTTTCTTT. The encoded protein is CASSHNRGDTEAFF.

The V call is TRBV25-1, the J call TRBJ2-5, with 9 bases that match TRBD2. The J call may be wrong; the DNA end is better matched by TRBJ2-7. The germline gives CDR1 MGHDK, CDR2 SYGVNS. The CDR3 is made up of 14 amino acids. The CDR3, as DNA: TGTGCCAGCAGTTCTCATAGCGGGAGTGGCGAGCAGTACTTC. As protein: CASSSHSGSGEQYF.

This chain uses TRBV28 with TRBJ2-1, with 10 bases lining up with TRBD2. This CDR3 spans 15 amino acids. The germline V gene has CDR1 MDHEN and CDR2 SYDVKM. Unmatched junction bases numbered 6, after V lost 2 bases and J lost 8 bases. The CDR3 DNA reads as TGTGCCAGCAGTTTAGCCCTAGCGGGAGCCTATGAGCAGTTCTTC. It encodes CASSLALAGAYEQFF.

The rearrangement links TRBV7-9 to TRBJ2-7; possible D gene TRBD1, 5 bases. The CDR3 consists of 13 residues. The V and J ends lost 2 bases and 7 bases respectively, with 12 bases between them. Germline assignment: CDR1 SEHNR and CDR2 FQNEAQ (reference sequence). CDR3 sequence: CASSLTAGQEQYF. The CDR3 DNA is TGTGCCAGCAGCTTAACGGCAGGGCAAGAGCAGTACTTC.

The chain couples TRBV11-3 to TRBJ2-1; the D gene is possibly TRBD2 (6 bases). CDR1 is SGHNT and CDR2 is YENEEA in the germline V gene. Trimming took off 0 bases at V and 5 bases at J, with 11 bases between the two ends. This CDR3 spans 15 amino acids. The CDR3 loop reads CASSLDGSSDNEQFF. The CDR3 DNA sequence: TGTGCCAGCAGCTTAGACGGGAGCAGCGACAATGAGCAGTTCTTC.

V is TRBV27 and J is TRBJ2-7; maybe TRBD1 (6 bases). Germline V gene data show CDR1 as MNHEY and CDR2 as SMNVEV (reference sequence). Trimming took off 4 bases at V and 6 bases at J, with 16 bases between the two ends. CDR3 length: 14 amino acids. The CDR3 sequence is CASSWGREGGEQYF. As DNA, the CDR3 is TGTGCCAGCAGTTGGGGACGAGAAGGGGGCGAGCAGTACTTC.

The V call is TRBV5-1, the J call TRBJ2-1; TRBD2 aligns across 9 bases. The CDR3 has 16 residues. The J segment lost 6 bases and the V segment lost 2 bases, leaving 9 bases of the junction unmatched. Germline CDR1 and CDR2: SGHRS and YFSETQ. For the CDR3, the DNA is TGCGCCAGCAGCTTAAGTGGCAGCGGGAGGCCCAATGAGCAGTTCTTC. Amino acids: CASSLSGSGRPNEQFF.

This clone was found a few times. V is TRBV5-6 and J is TRBJ2-1, with 10 bases that match TRBD2. Trimming at V came to 3 bases and at J to 7 bases, leaving 13 bases not matched to a gene. Germline V CDR1 and CDR2: SGHDT, YYEEEE. The CDR3 loop spans 17 amino acids. CDR3: CASSSSEASGSRNEQFF. The CDR3 nucleotides read TGTGCCAGCAGCTCTTCCGAAGCTAGCGGGAGTCGGAATGAGCAGTTCTTC.

V is TRBV5-4 and J is TRBJ2-1, with D perhaps matching TRBD1 (6 bases). V gave up 4 bases and J gave up 5 bases, with 10 bases separating them. Germline-derived CDR1 and CDR2 are SGHNT and YYREEE (reference sequence). The CDR3 is 13 amino acids. CDR3 coding DNA: TGTGCCAGCAGCCTGGGACACAACAATGAGCAGTTCTTC. Amino acids: CASSLGHNNEQFF.

The V and J genes are TRBV2 and TRBJ1-2; D perhaps matches TRBD1 (5 bases). The CDR3 is 14 residues long. CDR1 and CDR2 from the germline V gene are SNHLY and FYNNEI. The V end was cut by 1 base, the J end by 6 bases, with 12 bases between. CDR3 amino acids: CASSEGQLIHGYTF. DNA for the CDR3: TGTGCCAGCAGTGAAGGACAGCTTATACATGGCTACACCTTC. The full variable domain, its missing parts supplied by reference TRBV2 and TRBJ1-2, is EPEVTQTPSHQVTQMGQEVILRCVPISNHLYFYWYRQILGQKVEFLVSFYNNEISEKSEIFDDQFSVERPDGSNFTLKIRSTKLEDSAMYFCASSEGQLIHGYTFGSGTRLTVV.

In this sample, this clone turned up once. V gene TRBV25-1 combines with J gene TRBJ2-5, with a possible D match to TRBD1 (7 bases). V lost 4 bases and J 1 base, leaving 16 bases between the germline ends. Germline CDR1 reads MGHDK; CDR2 reads SYGVNS. The CDR3 spans 16 residues. CDR3: CASSVAGQSAQETQYF. DNA of the CDR3: TGTGCCAGCAGTGTTGCGGGACAGTCGGCCCAAGAGACCCAGTACTTC.

This clone was observed a single time. V usage is TRBV14 and J usage is TRBJ2-7, with TRBD2 matching over 8 bases. Trimming at V came to 4 bases and at J to 4 bases, leaving 12 bases not matched to a gene. Germline-derived CDR1 and CDR2 are SGHDN and FVKESK. The CDR3 length is 16 residues. The CDR3 DNA follows: TGTGCCAGCAGCCCCGTGGGGGCGGGAGGTGTGTACGAGCAGTACTTC. Translating gives CASSPVGAGGVYEQYF.

A word on this clone: This sample also contains other DNA sequences that code for the same CDR3. The chain employs TRBV18 and TRBJ1-1, with a tentative D call TRBD1 (5 bases). V lost 8 bases, J lost 1 base, and 11 bases lay in between. The germline gives CDR1 KGHSH, CDR2 LQKENI. The CDR3 extends over 13 amino acids. In DNA, the CDR3 is TGTGCCAGCAGCCGGGACCCGAACACTGAAGCTTTCTTT. Its protein is CASSRDPNTEAFF.

To note about this clone: The sample holds other DNA sequences that translate to the same CDR3. The rearrangement joins TRBV9 to TRBJ2-3, with D tentatively TRBD1 or TRBD2 (5 bases each). Per germline, CDR1 SGDLS and CDR2 YYNGEE. The CDR3 has 14 amino acids. Trimming removed 0 bases from V and 6 bases from J, with 11 bases in between. In DNA, the CDR3 is TGTGCCAGCAGCGTAGGAGGGGCAGTGGATACGCAGTATTTT. Its protein product is CASSVGGAVDTQYF.

The chain recombines TRBV27 with TRBJ1-5; D remains unclear. The CDR3 extends over 12 amino acids. CDR1 is MNHEY, CDR2 SMNVEV, per germline (reference sequence). Trimming took off 6 bases at V and 7 bases at J, with 10 bases between the two ends. CDR3 loop: CASSLIGQPQHF. The CDR3 DNA reads TGTGCCAGCAGCCTCATAGGGCAGCCCCAGCATTTT.

Turning to this clone: Different DNA sequences within this sample yield the same CDR3. The chain joins TRBV28 to TRBJ1-2; 10 bases line up with TRBD1. Germline CDR1 MDHEN, CDR2 SYDVKM. With V trimmed by 6 bases and J by 7 bases, 5 bases remained unmatched. The CDR3 has 13 amino acids. The CDR3 region is CASSWDRGVGYTF. CDR3 DNA: TGTGCCAGCAGCTGGGACAGGGGAGTTGGCTACACCTTC.